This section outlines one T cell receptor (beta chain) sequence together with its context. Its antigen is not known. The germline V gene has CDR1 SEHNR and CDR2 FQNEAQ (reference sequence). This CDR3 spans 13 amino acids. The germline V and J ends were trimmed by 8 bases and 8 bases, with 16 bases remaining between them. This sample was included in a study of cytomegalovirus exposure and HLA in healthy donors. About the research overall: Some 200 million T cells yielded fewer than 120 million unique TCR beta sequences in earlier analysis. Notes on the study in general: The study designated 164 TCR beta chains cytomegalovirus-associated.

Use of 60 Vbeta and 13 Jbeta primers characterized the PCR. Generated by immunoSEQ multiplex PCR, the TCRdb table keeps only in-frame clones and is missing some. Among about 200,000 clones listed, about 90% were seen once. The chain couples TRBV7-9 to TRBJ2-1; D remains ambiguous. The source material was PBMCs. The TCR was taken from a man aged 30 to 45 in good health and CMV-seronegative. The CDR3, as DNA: TGTGCCAGCTGCTCAGGATCGTCGGATGAGCAGTTCTTC. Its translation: CASCSGSSDEQFF.